The clone carrying this T cell receptor (beta chain) was observed a handful of times. Healthy Caucasian individuals from Russia aged roughly 6 to 90 served as donors. This sample was included in a study of blood T cells in healthy people across ages. Sample-barcoded 5' priming and a J-beta primer mix drove a second PCR of roughly 6 to 12 cycles. TCRdb analysed the 5' RACE reads with MiXCR anew, one entry per CDR3 protein. The sample consists of 1.8 million or so distinct CDR3 sequences, approximately 39% of them appearing once. This clonotype was sampled from a human donor in good health. Sequencing was carried out using blood.

The DNA for the CDR3 is TGTGCCATCAGTGACCCGGCGGGAGCCTCGACTAGCGGGGGTAGCTCCTACGAGCAGTACTTC. Protein product: CAISDPAGASTSGGSSYEQYF. This chain connects TRBV10-3 to TRBJ2-7; 12 nucleotides align to TRBD2. With V trimmed by 3 bases and J by 0 bases, 18 bases remained unmatched. Germline V gene lookup returns CDR1 ENHRY and CDR2 SYGVKD. The CDR3 is made up of 21 amino acids.